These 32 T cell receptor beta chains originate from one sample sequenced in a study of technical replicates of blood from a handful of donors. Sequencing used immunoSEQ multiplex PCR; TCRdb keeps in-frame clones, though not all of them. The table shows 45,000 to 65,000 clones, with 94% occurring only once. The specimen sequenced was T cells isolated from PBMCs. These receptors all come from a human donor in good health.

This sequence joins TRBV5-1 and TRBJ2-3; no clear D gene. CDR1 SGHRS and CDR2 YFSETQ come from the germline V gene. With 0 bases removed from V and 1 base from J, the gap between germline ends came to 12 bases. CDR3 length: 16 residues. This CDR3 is CASSLVPGSGTDTQYF. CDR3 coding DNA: TGCGCCAGCAGCTTGGTGCCAGGCTCCGGCACAGATACGCAGTATTTT.

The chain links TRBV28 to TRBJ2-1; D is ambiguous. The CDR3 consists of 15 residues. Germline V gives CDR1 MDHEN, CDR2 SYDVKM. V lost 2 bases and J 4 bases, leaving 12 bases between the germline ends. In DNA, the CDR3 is TGTGCCAGCAGTTTAATGGCGCGGAAGTACAATGAGCAGTTCTTC. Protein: CASSLMARKYNEQFF.

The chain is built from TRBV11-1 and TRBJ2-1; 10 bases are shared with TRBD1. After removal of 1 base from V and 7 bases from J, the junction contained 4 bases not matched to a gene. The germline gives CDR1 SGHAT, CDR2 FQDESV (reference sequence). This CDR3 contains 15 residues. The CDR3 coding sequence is TGTGCCAGCAGCTTAGGGACAGGGGGTAATAATGAGCAGTTCTTC. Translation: CASSLGTGGNNEQFF. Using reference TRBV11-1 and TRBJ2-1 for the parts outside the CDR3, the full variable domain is EAEVAQSPRYKITEKSQAVAFWCDPISGHATLYWYRQILGQGPELLVQFQDESVVDDSQLPKDRFSAERLKGVDSTLKIQPAELGDSAMYLCASSLGTGGNNEQFFGPGTRLTVL.

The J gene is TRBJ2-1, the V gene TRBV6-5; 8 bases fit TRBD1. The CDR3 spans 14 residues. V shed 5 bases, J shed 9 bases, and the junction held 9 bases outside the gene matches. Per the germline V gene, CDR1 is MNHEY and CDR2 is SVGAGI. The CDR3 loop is CASSRDRRNGEQFF. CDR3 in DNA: TGTGCCAGCAGTCGGGACAGGAGGAATGGTGAGCAGTTCTTC.

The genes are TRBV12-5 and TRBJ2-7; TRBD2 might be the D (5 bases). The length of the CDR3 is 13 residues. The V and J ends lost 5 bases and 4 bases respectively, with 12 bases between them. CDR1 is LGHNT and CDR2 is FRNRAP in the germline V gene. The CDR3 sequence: CASGRPGGYEQYF. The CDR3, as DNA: TGTGCTAGTGGTCGCCCAGGCGGGTACGAGCAGTACTTC.

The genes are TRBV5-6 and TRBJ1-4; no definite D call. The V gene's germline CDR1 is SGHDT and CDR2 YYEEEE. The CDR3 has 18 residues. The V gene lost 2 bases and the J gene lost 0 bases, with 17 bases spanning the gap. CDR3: CASSFYGMGGPTNEKLFF. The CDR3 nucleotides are TGTGCCAGCAGCTTCTATGGAATGGGAGGCCCAACTAATGAAAAACTGTTTTTT.

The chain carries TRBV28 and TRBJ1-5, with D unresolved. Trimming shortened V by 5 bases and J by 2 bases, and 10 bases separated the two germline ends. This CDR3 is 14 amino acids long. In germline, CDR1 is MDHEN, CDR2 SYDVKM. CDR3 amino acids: CASSGWGGNQPQHF. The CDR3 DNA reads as TGTGCCAGCAGTGGGTGGGGAGGCAATCAGCCCCAGCATTTT. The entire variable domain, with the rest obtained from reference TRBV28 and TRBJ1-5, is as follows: DVKVTQSSRYLVKRTGEKVFLECVQDMDHENMFWYRQDPGLGLRLIYFSYDVKMKEKGDIPEGYSVSREKKERFSLILESASTNQTSMYLCASSGWGGNQPQHFGDGTRLSIL.

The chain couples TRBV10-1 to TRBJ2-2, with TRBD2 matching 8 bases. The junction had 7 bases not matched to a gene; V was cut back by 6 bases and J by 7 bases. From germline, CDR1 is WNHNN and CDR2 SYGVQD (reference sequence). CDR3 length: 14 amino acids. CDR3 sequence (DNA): TGCGCCAGCAGCACTAGCGGAGGAGGCGGGGAGCTGTTTTTT. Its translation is CASSTSGGGGELFF.

CDR3: CASSLGGGGYGYTF. CDR3 sequence (DNA): TGTGCCAGCAGCTTAGGCGGGGGTGGATATGGCTACACCTTC. The rearrangement joins TRBV7-9 to TRBJ1-2; D is perhaps TRBD1 (5 bases). Trimming stripped 1 base from V and 5 bases from J, with 11 bases between. This CDR3 region has 14 residues. The germline V gene encodes CDR1 SEHNR and CDR2 FQNEAQ (reference sequence).

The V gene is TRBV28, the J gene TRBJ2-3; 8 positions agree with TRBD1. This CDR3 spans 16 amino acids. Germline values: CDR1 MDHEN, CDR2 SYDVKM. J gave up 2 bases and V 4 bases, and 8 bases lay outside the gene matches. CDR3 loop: CASSSGQGTYTDTQYF. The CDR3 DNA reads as TGTGCCAGCAGTTCCGGACAGGGAACTTACACAGATACGCAGTATTTT.

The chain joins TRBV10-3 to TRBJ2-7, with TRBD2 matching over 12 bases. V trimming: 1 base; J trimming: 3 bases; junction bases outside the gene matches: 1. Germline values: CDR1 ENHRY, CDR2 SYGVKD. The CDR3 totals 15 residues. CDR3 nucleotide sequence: TGTGCCATCAGTGAGTGGGGACTAGCGGGCTACGAGCAGTACTTC. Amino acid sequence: CAISEWGLAGYEQYF.

The CDR3 DNA is TGCGCCAGCAGCCCCGGACAGGGGCGACACTACGAGCAGTACTTC. It specifies CASSPGQGRHYEQYF. The V and J genes are TRBV5-1 and TRBJ2-7, with 9 bases fitting TRBD1. Germline loops: CDR1 SGHRS, CDR2 YFSETQ. CDR3 length: 15 residues. With V trimmed by 4 bases and J by 3 bases, 8 bases remained unmatched.

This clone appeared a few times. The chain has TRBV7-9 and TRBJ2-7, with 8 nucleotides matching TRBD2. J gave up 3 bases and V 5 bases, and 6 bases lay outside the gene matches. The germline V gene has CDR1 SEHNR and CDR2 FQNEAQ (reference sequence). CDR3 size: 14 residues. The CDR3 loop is CASSGSGMNYEQYF. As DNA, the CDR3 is TGTGCCAGCAGCGGTAGCGGGATGAACTACGAGCAGTACTTC.

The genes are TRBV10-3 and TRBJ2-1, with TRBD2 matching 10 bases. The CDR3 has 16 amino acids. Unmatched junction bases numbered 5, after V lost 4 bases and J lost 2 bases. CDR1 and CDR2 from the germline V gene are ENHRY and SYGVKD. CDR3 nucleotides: TGTGCCATCAGTGGTGGCCTAGCGGGAGCCTACAATGAGCAGTTCTTC. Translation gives CAISGGLAGAYNEQFF.

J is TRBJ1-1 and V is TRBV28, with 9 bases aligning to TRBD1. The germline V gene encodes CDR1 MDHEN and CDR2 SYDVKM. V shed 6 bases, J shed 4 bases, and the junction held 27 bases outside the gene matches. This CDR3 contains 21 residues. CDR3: CASRYSYFGTGGRPWGTEAFF. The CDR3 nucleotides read TGTGCCAGCAGATATTCATACTTTGGTACAGGGGGCCGTCCTTGGGGCACTGAAGCTTTCTTT. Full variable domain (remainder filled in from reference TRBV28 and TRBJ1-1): DVKVTQSSRYLVKRTGEKVFLECVQDMDHENMFWYRQDPGLGLRLIYFSYDVKMKEKGDIPEGYSVSREKKERFSLILESASTNQTSMYLCASRYSYFGTGGRPWGTEAFFGQGTRLTVV.

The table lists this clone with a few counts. For the CDR3, the DNA is TGTGCCAGCAGCGTATTGGACATACCGAATTCACCCCTCCACTTT. This gives the protein CASSVLDIPNSPLHF. This rearrangement joins TRBV9 to TRBJ1-6; D is possibly TRBD1 (5 bases). Germline assignment: CDR1 SGDLS and CDR2 YYNGEE. V lost 1 base and J 7 bases, leaving 12 bases between the germline ends. This CDR3 has 15 amino acids.

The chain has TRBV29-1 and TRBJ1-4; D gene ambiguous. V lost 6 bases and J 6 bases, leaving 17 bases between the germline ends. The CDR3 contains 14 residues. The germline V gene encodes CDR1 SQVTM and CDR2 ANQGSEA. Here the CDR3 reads CSVLGREGDEKLFF. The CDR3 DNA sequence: TGCAGCGTATTAGGGCGGGAGGGTGATGAAAAACTGTTTTTT.

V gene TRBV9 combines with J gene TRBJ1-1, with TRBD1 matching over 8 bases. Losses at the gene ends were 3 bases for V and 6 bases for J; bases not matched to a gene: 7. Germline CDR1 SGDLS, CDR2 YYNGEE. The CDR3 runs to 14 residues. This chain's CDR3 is CASSAPGGKAEAFF. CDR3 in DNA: TGTGCCAGCAGCGCACCAGGGGGCAAGGCTGAAGCTTTCTTT.

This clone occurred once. DNA of the CDR3: TGCGCCAGCAGTTATAGCGGTCTTAGCACAGATACGCAGTATTTT. Translation gives CASSYSGLSTDTQYF. This chain links TRBV5-1 with TRBJ2-3; tentatively, D is TRBD2 (6 bases). CDR1 is SGHRS, CDR2 YFSETQ, per germline. V lost 5 bases and J 0 bases, leaving 13 bases between the germline ends. The CDR3 runs to 15 residues.

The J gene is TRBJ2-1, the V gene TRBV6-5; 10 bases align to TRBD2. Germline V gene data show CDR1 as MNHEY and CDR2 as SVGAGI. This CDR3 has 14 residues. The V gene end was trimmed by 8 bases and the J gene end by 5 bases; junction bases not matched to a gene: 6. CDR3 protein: CASRPGLANNEQFF. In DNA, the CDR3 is TGTGCCAGCCGACCGGGACTAGCGAACAATGAGCAGTTCTTC.

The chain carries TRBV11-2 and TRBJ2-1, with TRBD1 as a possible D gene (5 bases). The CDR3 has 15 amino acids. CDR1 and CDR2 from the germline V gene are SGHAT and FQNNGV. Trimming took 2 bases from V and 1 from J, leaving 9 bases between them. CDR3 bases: TGTGCCAGCAGCTTATTGTCAGGGTCCTACAATGAGCAGTTCTTC. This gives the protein CASSLLSGSYNEQFF.

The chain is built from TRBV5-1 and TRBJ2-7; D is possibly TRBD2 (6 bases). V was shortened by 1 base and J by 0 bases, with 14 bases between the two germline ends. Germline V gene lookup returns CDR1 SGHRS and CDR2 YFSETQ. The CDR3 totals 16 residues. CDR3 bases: TGCGCCAGCAGCTTGCTCGGCGGGGCAAGCTCCTACGAGCAGTACTTC. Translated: CASSLLGGASSYEQYF.

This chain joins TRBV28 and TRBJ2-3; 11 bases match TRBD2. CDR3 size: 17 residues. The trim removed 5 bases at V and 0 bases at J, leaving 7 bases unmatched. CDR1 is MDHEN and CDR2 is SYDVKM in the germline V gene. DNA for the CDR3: TGTGCCAGCAGTCCCCCTAGCGGGAGGTCTAGCACAGATACGCAGTATTTT. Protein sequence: CASSPPSGRSSTDTQYF. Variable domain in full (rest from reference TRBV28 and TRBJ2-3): DVKVTQSSRYLVKRTGEKVFLECVQDMDHENMFWYRQDPGLGLRLIYFSYDVKMKEKGDIPEGYSVSREKKERFSLILESASTNQTSMYLCASSPPSGRSSTDTQYFGPGTRLTVL.

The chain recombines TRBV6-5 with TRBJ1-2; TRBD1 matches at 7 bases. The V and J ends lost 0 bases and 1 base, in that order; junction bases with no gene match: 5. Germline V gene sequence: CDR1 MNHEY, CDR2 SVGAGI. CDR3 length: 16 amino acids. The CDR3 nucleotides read TGTGCCAGCAGTTACTCGACGGGACAGCTTAACTATGGCTACACCTTC. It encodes CASSYSTGQLNYGYTF.

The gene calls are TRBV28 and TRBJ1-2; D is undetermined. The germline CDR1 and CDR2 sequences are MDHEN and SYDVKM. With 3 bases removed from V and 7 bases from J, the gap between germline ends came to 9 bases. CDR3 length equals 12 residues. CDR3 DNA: TGTGCCAGCAGTTTGGCCGGAGGTGGCTACACCTTC. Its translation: CASSLAGGGYTF.

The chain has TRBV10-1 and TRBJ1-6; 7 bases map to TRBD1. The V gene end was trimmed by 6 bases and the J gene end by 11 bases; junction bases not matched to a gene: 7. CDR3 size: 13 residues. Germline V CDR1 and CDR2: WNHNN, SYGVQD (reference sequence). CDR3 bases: TGCGCCAGCAGCGAGACAGGGTGGGCACCCCTCCACTTT. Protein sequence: CASSETGWAPLHF.

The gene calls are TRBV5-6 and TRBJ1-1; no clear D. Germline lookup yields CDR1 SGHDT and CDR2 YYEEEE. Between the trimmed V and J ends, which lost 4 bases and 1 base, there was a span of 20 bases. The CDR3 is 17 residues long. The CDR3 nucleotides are TGTGCCAGCAGCCTCCCGGGGTCTCAAACCAAGAACACTGAAGCTTTCTTT. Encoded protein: CASSLPGSQTKNTEAFF.

DNA for the CDR3: TGTGCCAGCGAGGGGTCTGGTAATAGCGGGAGACAGGAGACCCAGTACTTC. Protein: CASEGSGNSGRQETQYF. The chain uses TRBV5-4 and TRBJ2-5; 9 bases are a match to TRBD2. The ends lost 7 bases at V and 5 bases at J; junction bases unmatched: 18. The germline V gene encodes CDR1 SGHNT and CDR2 YYREEE (reference sequence). This CDR3 contains 17 residues.

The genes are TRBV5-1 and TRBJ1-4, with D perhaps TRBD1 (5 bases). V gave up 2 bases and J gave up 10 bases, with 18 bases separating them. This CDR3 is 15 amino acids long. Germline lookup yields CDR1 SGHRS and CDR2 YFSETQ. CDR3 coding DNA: TGCGCCAGCAGCTTACACGGCAGGGCGGTTCTAAAACTGTTTTTT. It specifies CASSLHGRAVLKLFF.

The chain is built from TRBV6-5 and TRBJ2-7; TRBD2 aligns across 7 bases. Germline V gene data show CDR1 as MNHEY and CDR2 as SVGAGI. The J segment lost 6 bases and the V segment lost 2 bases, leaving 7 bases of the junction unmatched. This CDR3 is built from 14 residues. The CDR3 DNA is TGTGCCAGCAGTTACGGGACTATTCCAAGCGAGCAGTACTTC. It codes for CASSYGTIPSEQYF.

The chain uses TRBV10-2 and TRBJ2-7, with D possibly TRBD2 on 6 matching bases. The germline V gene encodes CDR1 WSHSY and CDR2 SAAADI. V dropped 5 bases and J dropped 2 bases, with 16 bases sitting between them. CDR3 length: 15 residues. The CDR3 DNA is TGCGCCAGCAGTCGACTAGGCGCGGCGACCTACGAGCAGTACTTC. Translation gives CASSRLGAATYEQYF.

CDR3 loop: CASSPSGDYNEKLFF. CDR3 nucleotide sequence: TGTGCCAGCTCCCCGAGTGGGGACTATAATGAAAAACTGTTTTTT. This chain connects TRBV18 to TRBJ1-4, with D possibly TRBD1 on 5 matching bases. The germline V gene encodes CDR1 KGHSH and CDR2 LQKENI. V was cut by 6 bases and J by 4 bases, with 15 bases left in between. The CDR3 totals 15 residues. Full variable domain (rest looked up from reference TRBV18 and TRBJ1-4): NAGVMQNPRHLVRRRGQEARLRCSPMKGHSHVYWYRQLPEEGLKFMVYLQKENIIDESGMPKERFSAEFPKEGPSILRIQQVVRGDSAAYFCASSPSGDYNEKLFFGSGTQLSVL.